The present T cell receptor beta chain was sequenced within a study of tumor-infiltrating lymphocytes in oesophageal squamous cell carcinoma. Germline CDR1 and CDR2: LGHNA and YSLEER. The CDR3 totals 14 residues. TCRdb re-called the PCR reads through MiXCR, storing one row per CDR3 protein. This table holds approximately 15,000 distinct CDR3 sequences, about 56% found once. The rearrangement uses TRBV4-3 and TRBJ2-1; D is uncertain. The J call may be mistaken, given a closer DNA end match to TRBJ2-7. The receptor comes from a male donor with esophageal squamous cell carcinoma. Input material: esophageal tumor tissue. In DNA, the CDR3 is TGCGCCAGCAGCCAAGAATTGAAACCCTACGAGCAGTACTTC. This sequence encodes CASSQELKPYEQYF.